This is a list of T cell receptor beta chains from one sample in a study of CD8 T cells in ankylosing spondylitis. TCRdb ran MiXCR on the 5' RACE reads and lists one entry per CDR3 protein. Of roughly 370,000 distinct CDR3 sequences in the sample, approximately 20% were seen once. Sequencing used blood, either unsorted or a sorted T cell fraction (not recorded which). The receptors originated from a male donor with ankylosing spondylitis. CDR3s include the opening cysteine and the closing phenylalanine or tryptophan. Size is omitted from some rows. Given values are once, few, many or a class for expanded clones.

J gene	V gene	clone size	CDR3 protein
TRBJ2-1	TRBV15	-	CATSRDGSLSSYNEQFF
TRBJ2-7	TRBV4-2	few	CASSQASGTSYEQYF
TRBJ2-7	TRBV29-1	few	CSVESSSYEQYF
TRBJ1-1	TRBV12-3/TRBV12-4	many	CASSLATTEAFF
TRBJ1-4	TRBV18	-	CASSPQTGVIEKLFF
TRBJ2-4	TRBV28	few	CASSYISGLAKNIQYF
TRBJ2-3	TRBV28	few	CASLRYDTQYF
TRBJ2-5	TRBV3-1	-	CASSQAGQGLQETQYF
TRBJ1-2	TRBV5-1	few	CASADFDLNYGYTF
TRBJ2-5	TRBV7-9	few	CASSMGQGGETQYF
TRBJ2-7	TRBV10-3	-	CAISGQGRGSYEQYF
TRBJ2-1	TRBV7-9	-	CASTGRSSGEQFF
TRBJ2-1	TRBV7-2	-	CASSRGILGHEQFF
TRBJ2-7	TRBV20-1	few	CSARRTDLPYEQYF
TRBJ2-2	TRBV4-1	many	CASSQAAGGGTGELFF
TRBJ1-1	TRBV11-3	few	CASSVDTEAFF
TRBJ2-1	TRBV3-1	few	CASSPGPRNEQFF
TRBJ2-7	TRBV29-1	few	CSVREAAQGEQYF
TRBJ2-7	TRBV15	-	CATSTKQGFEQYF
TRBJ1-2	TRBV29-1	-	CSVSDRSYGYTF
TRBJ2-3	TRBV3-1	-	CASSQPGQGAWGTDTQYF
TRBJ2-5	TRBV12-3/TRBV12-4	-	CASSPVLAGLETQYF
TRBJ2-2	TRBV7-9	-	CASSLVGASSNTGELFF
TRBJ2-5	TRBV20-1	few	CSARSAVQETQYF
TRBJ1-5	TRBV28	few	CASSLTSYSNQPQHF
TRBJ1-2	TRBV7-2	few	CASSLDAGSNYGYTF
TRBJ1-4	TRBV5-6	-	CASSQETASQKLFF
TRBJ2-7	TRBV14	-	CASSVRLSQVGEQYF
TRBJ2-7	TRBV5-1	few	CASSSGTHYEQYF
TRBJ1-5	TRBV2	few	CASSPGTSNQPQHF
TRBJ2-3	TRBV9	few	CASSPIPQGGGTDTQYF
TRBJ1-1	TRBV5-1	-	CASSLENLREAFF
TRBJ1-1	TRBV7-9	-	CASSPREGGVNTEAFF
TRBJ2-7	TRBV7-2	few	CASSVTGTTRSYEQYF
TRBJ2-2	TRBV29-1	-	CSVGTSGSAGELFF
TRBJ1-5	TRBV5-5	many	CASSQSGGSNQPQHF
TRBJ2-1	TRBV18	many	CASSPKTDSGVEFF
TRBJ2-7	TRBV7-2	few	CASSSPGNGRAYEQYF
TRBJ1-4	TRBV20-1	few	CSARVDEKLFF